Each of the 30 T cell receptor beta chains below was sequenced from the same sample in a study of blood T cell repertoires in COVID-19. Only in-frame clones appear in the TCRdb table, and some are missing; sequencing was by immunoSEQ multiplex PCR. The data hold around 270,000 clones, with around 85% observed a single time. Sequenced: PBMCs or T cells enriched from blood (not recorded which). Source of these receptors: a woman aged 30 to 39 who had recovered from COVID-19.

The chain combines TRBV5-4 with TRBJ2-7; no reliable D call. CDR1 SGHNT and CDR2 YYREEE come from the germline V gene (reference sequence). Trimming left V 0 bases short and J 3 bases short, with 7 bases between. There are 13 residues in the CDR3. The CDR3 spells CASSLGLDYEQYF. DNA for the CDR3: TGTGCCAGCAGCTTGGGGCTAGACTACGAGCAGTACTTC.

This chain links TRBV19 with TRBJ1-1; 8 bases align to TRBD1. The ends lost 2 bases at V and 6 bases at J; junction bases unmatched: 5. This CDR3 has 14 amino acids. CDR1 is LNHDA, CDR2 SQIVND, per germline (reference sequence). The CDR3 here is CASSITQGGPEAFF. In DNA, the CDR3 is TGTGCCAGTAGTATAACACAGGGGGGGCCTGAAGCTTTCTTT.

CDR3 amino acids: CASSPPARATGELFF. DNA of the CDR3: TGTGCCAGCTCACCACCAGCGAGAGCTACCGGGGAGCTGTTTTTT. The V call is TRBV18, the J call TRBJ2-2, with D uncertain. The CDR3 has 15 amino acids. The V gene's germline CDR1 is KGHSH and CDR2 LQKENI. V was pared by 0 bases and J by 5 bases, with 10 bases between.

The chain combines TRBV7-9 with TRBJ1-1; D not certain. V lost 5 bases and J lost 5, with 18 bases in between. This CDR3 is built from 15 residues. The germline gives CDR1 SEHNR, CDR2 FQNEAQ (reference sequence). The CDR3 nucleotides read TGTGCCAGCAGCCGGAGCCAAGGCCATACGACTGAAGCTTTCTTT. It codes for CASSRSQGHTTEAFF.

There are a few counts of this clone. The chain links TRBV29-1 to TRBJ1-6; 11 nucleotides agree with TRBD1. With V trimmed by 4 bases and J by 9 bases, 5 bases remained unmatched. Germline CDR1 SQVTM, CDR2 ANQGSEA. This CDR3 is 14 amino acids long. DNA for the CDR3: TGCAGCGTTGGAGATGGGACAGGGGGTTCACCCCTCCACTTT. It specifies CSVGDGTGGSPLHF.

This clone came up a few times. The chain carries TRBV28 and TRBJ2-6; TRBD2 matches 9 bases. CDR3 length: 17 amino acids. The junction had 3 bases not matched to a gene; V was cut back by 3 bases and J by 0 bases. Germline CDR1 is MDHEN and CDR2 is SYDVKM. CDR3 DNA: TGTGCCAGCAGTTTGGGGACTAGCAGCTCTGGGGCCAACGTCCTGACTTTC. It yields the protein CASSLGTSSSGANVLTF. Supplemented by reference TRBV28 and TRBJ2-6, the full variable domain reads DVKVTQSSRYLVKRTGEKVFLECVQDMDHENMFWYRQDPGLGLRLIYFSYDVKMKEKGDIPEGYSVSREKKERFSLILESASTNQTSMYLCASSLGTSSSGANVLTFGAGSRLTVL.

The CDR3 bases are TGTGCCTGGTACTCTACAAGGGGAATACGCACCATATATTTT. This encodes CAWYSTRGIRTIYF. V is TRBV30 and J is TRBJ1-3; maybe TRBD1 (5 bases). The V end lost 5 bases, the J end lost 9 bases, and 20 bases lay between the germline ends. The CDR3 loop spans 14 amino acids. CDR1 is GTSNPN and CDR2 is SVGIG in the germline V gene (reference sequence).

For the CDR3, the DNA is TGTGCCAGTAGTACCGGACAGGGTTCTGGGGCCAACGTCCTGACTTTC. As protein: CASSTGQGSGANVLTF. The gene calls are TRBV19 and TRBJ2-6; the match to TRBD1 covers 8 bases. Germline trimming cut 4 bases from V and 1 base from J; bases unmatched to any gene: 3. This CDR3 comprises 16 residues. Germline lookup yields CDR1 LNHDA and CDR2 SQIVND (reference sequence).

This chain links TRBV30 with TRBJ2-3; weak D call: TRBD2 (6 bases). The CDR3 loop spans 13 amino acids. CDR1 and CDR2 from the germline V gene are GTSNPN and SVGIG (reference sequence). Written as DNA, the CDR3 is TGTGTCCAGCAAGGGGACTCCGGAGATACGCAGTATTTT. Translating it yields CVQQGDSGDTQYF. The full variable domain, its missing parts supplied by reference TRBV30 and TRBJ2-3, is SQTIHQWPATLVQPVGSPLSLECTVEGTSNPNLYWYRQAAGRGLQLLFYSVGIGQISSEVPQNLSASRPQDRQFILSSKKLLLSDSGFYLCVQQGDSGDTQYFGPGTRLTVL.

V usage is TRBV11-2 and J usage is TRBJ1-5, with D unclear. The V end was cut by 5 bases, the J end by 5 bases, with 16 bases between. The CDR3 is 15 amino acids. CDR1 is SGHAT and CDR2 is FQNNGV in the germline V gene. The CDR3 reads CASSLTGSRDQPQHF. Here the CDR3 DNA reads TGTGCCAGCAGCCTGACGGGGAGTCGGGATCAGCCCCAGCATTTT.

This chain uses TRBV5-1 with TRBJ2-7; D is possibly TRBD1 (6 bases). V lost 3 bases to trimming and J lost 7 bases, with 20 bases between them. Germline lookup yields CDR1 SGHRS and CDR2 YFSETQ. The CDR3 contains 15 residues. The CDR3 nucleotides are TGCGCCAGCAGCTCCACAGGGCCTTCTAGTGTGGAGCAGTACTTC. It specifies CASSSTGPSSVEQYF.

This clone appeared once. The chain has TRBV5-1 and TRBJ2-7; no definite D call. The ends were cut back, 0 bases at V and 6 bases at J, with 4 bases in the middle. Germline V CDR1 and CDR2: SGHRS, YFSETQ. The CDR3 spans 11 residues. CDR3 protein: CASSLGGEQYF. In DNA form, the CDR3 reads TGCGCCAGCAGCTTGGGAGGCGAGCAGTACTTC.

The V call is TRBV27, the J call TRBJ2-2; TRBD2 aligns across 7 bases. There are 16 residues in the CDR3. Trimming cost V 5 bases and J 5 bases; bases outside gene matches: 11. Germline-derived CDR1 and CDR2 are MNHEY and SMNVEV (reference sequence). CDR3 residues: CASSPPPTGGTGELFF. For the CDR3, the DNA is TGTGCCAGCAGTCCCCCCCCGACGGGGGGAACCGGGGAGCTGTTTTTT.

The rearrangement joins TRBV4-1 to TRBJ1-4; 8 bases agree with TRBD1. The length of the CDR3 is 14 residues. CDR1 and CDR2 (germline): MGHRA, YSYEKL. The V gene end was trimmed by 8 bases and the J gene end by 4 bases; junction bases not matched to a gene: 6. CDR3 sequence reads: CASVGQGLNEKLFF. CDR3 DNA sequence: TGCGCCAGCGTCGGACAGGGCCTTAATGAAAAACTGTTTTTT.

The gene calls are TRBV9 and TRBJ1-1; D gene ambiguous. Trimming pared 4 bases from V and 3 bases from J, leaving 16 bases between. Germline-derived CDR1 and CDR2 are SGDLS and YYNGEE. The CDR3 has 15 amino acids. In DNA form, the CDR3 reads TGTGCCAGCAGCCGCGGGTCGCTAATGGACACTGAAGCTTTCTTT. Protein product: CASSRGSLMDTEAFF. Filled out from reference TRBV9 and TRBJ1-1, the complete variable domain reads DSGVTQTPKHLITATGQRVTLRCSPRSGDLSVYWYQQSLDQGLQFLIQYYNGEERAKGNILERFSAQQFPDLHSELNLSSLELGDSALYFCASSRGSLMDTEAFFGQGTRLTVV.

This clone appeared a single time. The gene calls are TRBV7-6 and TRBJ1-3; TRBD1 agrees at 7 bases. Trimming removed 6 bases from V and 4 bases from J; junction bases left unmatched: 15. This CDR3 is built from 17 residues. Germline-derived CDR1 and CDR2 are SGHVS and FNYEAQ. The CDR3 region is CASRFDPTGEEGNTIYF. The CDR3 nucleotides are TGTGCCAGCAGATTCGACCCCACAGGGGAAGAAGGAAACACCATATATTTT.

The chain has TRBV2 and TRBJ2-5, with 9 bases fitting TRBD2. Germline V gene data show CDR1 as SNHLY and CDR2 as FYNNEI. CDR3 size: 17 residues. The V gene end was trimmed by 2 bases and the J gene end by 5 bases; junction bases not matched to a gene: 12. The CDR3 spells CASSEFLLAGGRETQYF. Written as DNA, the CDR3 is TGTGCCAGCAGTGAATTCCTATTGGCGGGGGGGCGGGAGACCCAGTACTTC.

The V call is TRBV5-8, the J call TRBJ1-3, with D possibly matching TRBD1 (6 bases). The CDR3 runs 19 residues. Per the germline V gene, CDR1 is SGHTS and CDR2 is YDEGEE. V was pared by 0 bases and J by 4 bases, with 23 bases between. CDR3 residues: CASSLEVVGQGSDGNTIYF. As DNA, the CDR3 is TGTGCCAGCAGCTTGGAGGTAGTGGGGCAGGGGTCCGACGGAAACACCATATATTTT. The whole variable domain, remainder taken from reference TRBV5-8 and TRBJ1-3, is EAGVTQSPTHLIKTRGQQATLRCSPISGHTSVYWYQQALGLGLQFLLWYDEGEERNRGNFPPRFSGRQFPNYSSELNVNALELEDSALYLCASSLEVVGQGSDGNTIYFGEGSWLTVV.

V and J are TRBV7-8 and TRBJ2-1, with 11 bases that match TRBD2. Germline V gene lookup returns CDR1 SGHVS and CDR2 FQNEAQ. V lost 3 bases, J lost 4 bases, and 5 bases stayed unmatched. The CDR3 runs 16 residues. The CDR3: CASSLTSGELYNEQFF. The CDR3 DNA is TGTGCCAGCAGCTTGACTAGCGGGGAGCTGTACAATGAGCAGTTCTTC.

The chain employs TRBV11-2 and TRBJ1-1; D is possibly TRBD1 (5 bases). Germline V lookup: CDR1 SGHAT, CDR2 FQNNGV. Trimming took off 1 base at V and 9 bases at J, with 21 bases between the two ends. The CDR3 totals 16 residues. CDR3 DNA sequence: TGTGCCAGCAGCTTAGCCTCGTCGGGTGGACATCTGCAAGCTTTCTTT. Translation gives CASSLASSGGHLQAFF.

V and J are TRBV3-1 (or the pseudogene TRBV3-2) and TRBJ2-2, with D perhaps TRBD2 (5 bases). V was trimmed by 1 base and J by 3 bases, leaving 12 bases between them. The CDR3 contains 16 residues. Germline values: CDR1 LGHDT, CDR2 YNNKEL (reference sequence). The CDR3 here is CASSQGSGIYTGELFF. CDR3 nucleotide sequence: TGTGCCAGCAGCCAAGGTTCCGGGATTTACACCGGGGAGCTGTTTTTT.

This chain links TRBV6-1 with TRBJ2-7, with D maybe TRBD1 (6 bases). V was clipped by 2 bases and J by 3 bases, with 17 bases between them. Germline CDR1 and CDR2: MNHNS and SASEGT. This CDR3 has 16 residues. The CDR3 nucleotides are TGTGCCAGCAGTGAACCCGGACAGAGTACAATCTACGAGCAGTACTTC. Translation: CASSEPGQSTIYEQYF.

V and J are TRBV3-1 (or the pseudogene TRBV3-2) and TRBJ2-1; tentatively, D is TRBD1 (5 bases). Trimming shortened V by 1 base and J by 7 bases, and 8 bases separated the two germline ends. Germline V gives CDR1 LGHDT, CDR2 YNNKEL (reference sequence). The CDR3 runs 13 residues. This CDR3 reads CASSQVRGNEQFF. For the CDR3, the DNA is TGTGCCAGCAGCCAAGTTAGGGGAAATGAGCAGTTCTTC.

The rearrangement links TRBV27 to TRBJ1-2; 8 bases line up with TRBD1. Germline V CDR1 and CDR2: MNHEY, SMNVEV (reference sequence). The CDR3 is 14 amino acids. V lost 5 bases to trimming and J lost 6 bases; unmatched junction nucleotides: 8. CDR3 sequence: CASSPGQGAHGYTF. The CDR3 DNA is TGTGCCAGCAGTCCCGGCCAGGGGGCACATGGCTACACCTTC.

The chain combines TRBV28 with TRBJ1-2; D is unresolved. The V gene lost 5 bases and the J gene lost 4 bases, with 14 bases spanning the gap. Per germline, CDR1 MDHEN and CDR2 SYDVKM. The CDR3 loop spans 14 amino acids. CDR3 protein: CASSPQNVGYGYTF. CDR3 nucleotides: TGTGCCAGCAGTCCCCAAAATGTCGGCTATGGCTACACCTTC.

V and J are TRBV3-1 (or the pseudogene TRBV3-2) and TRBJ1-1, with TRBD1 identical over 10 bases. This CDR3 has 16 amino acids. V dropped 1 base and J dropped 7; count of bases not matched to a gene: 9. The germline gives CDR1 LGHDT, CDR2 YNNKEL (reference sequence). The CDR3 coding sequence is TGTGCCAGCAGCCAAGGGCCGGGACAGGGGAGGATTGAAGCTTTCTTT. It is translated as CASSQGPGQGRIEAFF.

This clone has just one count. This chain joins TRBV3-1 (or the pseudogene TRBV3-2) and TRBJ2-2; D remains ambiguous. Germline CDR1 and CDR2: LGHDT and YNNKEL (reference sequence). The germline V and J ends were trimmed by 3 bases and 3 bases, with 2 bases remaining between them. CDR3 length: 12 amino acids. Here the CDR3 reads CASSHDTGELFF. CDR3 in DNA: TGTGCCAGCAGCCACGACACCGGGGAGCTGTTTTTT.

The chain carries TRBV15 and TRBJ1-2, with TRBD1 as a possible D gene (6 bases). CDR3 length: 15 amino acids. With 0 bases removed from V and 4 bases from J, the gap between germline ends came to 12 bases. Germline V gives CDR1 LNHNV, CDR2 YYDKDF (reference sequence). CDR3 sequence: CATSRDTSGVYGYTF. DNA for the CDR3: TGTGCCACCAGCAGAGATACATCAGGGGTCTATGGCTACACCTTC. Drawing the rest from reference TRBV15 and TRBJ1-2, the complete variable domain is DAMVIQNPRYQVTQFGKPVTLSCSQTLNHNVMYWYQQKSSQAPKLLFHYYDKDFNNEADTPDNFQSRRPNTSFCFLDIRSPGLGDTAMYLCATSRDTSGVYGYTFGSGTRLTVV.

DNA of the CDR3: TGTGCCAGCAGCCAAGACGGGTGGGCGGGGACCACAGATACGCAGTATTTT. It yields the protein CASSQDGWAGTTDTQYF. The rearrangement joins TRBV3-1 (or the pseudogene TRBV3-2) to TRBJ2-3, with D tentatively TRBD2 (6 bases). Germline-derived CDR1 and CDR2 are LGHDT and YNNKEL (reference sequence). This CDR3 region has 17 residues. Trimming removed 0 bases at V and 2 bases at J, with 15 bases between.

The J gene is TRBJ1-6, the V gene TRBV28; a possible D gene is TRBD1 (5 bases). Trimming cost V 6 bases and J 5 bases, with 14 bases left between them. In germline, CDR1 is MDHEN, CDR2 SYDVKM. The CDR3 is made up of 15 amino acids. The chain's CDR3 is CASRVMGGHNSPLHF. The CDR3 coding sequence is TGTGCCAGCAGGGTAATGGGGGGTCATAATTCACCCCTCCACTTT.